The 17 T cell receptor beta chains below were found in one sample sequenced in a study of T cell clones after liver transplantation. TCRdb keeps only in-frame clones here, not all; method: immunoSEQ multiplex PCR. The sample lists 50,000 to 60,000 clones, less than 75% seen once, with 9.7% in the top ten. The sequences come from CD4+ T cells from blood, collected at the 22-month timepoint. Receptors originate from a human patient who received a liver transplant. Some T cells may trace back to the graft donor.

This chain links TRBV19 with TRBJ1-1, with no clear D. The germline V gene encodes CDR1 LNHDA and CDR2 SQIVND (reference sequence). CDR3 size: 15 residues. Between the trimmed V and J ends, which lost 6 bases and 3 bases, there was a span of 17 bases. CDR3 DNA sequence: TGTGCCAGTAGCAACCGCAAAGCAGGCCACACTGAAGCTTTCTTT. This translates into CASSNRKAGHTEAFF.

The V and J genes are TRBV19 and TRBJ2-3; no reliable D call. The V gene lost 3 bases and the J gene lost 0 bases, with 4 bases spanning the gap. The germline V gene has CDR1 LNHDA and CDR2 SQIVND (reference sequence). The CDR3 has 13 residues. CDR3 loop: CASSMDSTDTQYF. The CDR3 DNA follows: TGTGCCAGTAGTATGGACAGCACAGATACGCAGTATTTT.

The V gene is TRBV4-2, the J gene TRBJ2-2; D not resolved. The germline V and J ends were trimmed by 0 bases and 3 bases, with 14 bases remaining between them. The CDR3 length is 17 residues. Germline V gene data show CDR1 as LGHNA and CDR2 as YNFKEQ. For the CDR3, the DNA is TGTGCCAGCAGCCAAGATTTCCGCGACATACACACCGGGGAGCTGTTTTTT. Translation gives CASSQDFRDIHTGELFF.

J is TRBJ2-7 and V is TRBV10-3, with D uncertain. V lost 4 bases and J 6 bases, leaving 10 bases between the germline ends. This CDR3 comprises 12 residues. Germline CDR1 is ENHRY and CDR2 is SYGVKD. As DNA, the CDR3 is TGTGCCATCAGTGGGAAGGAAGCCGAGCAGTACTTC. Its translation is CAISGKEAEQYF.

This sequence joins TRBV27 and TRBJ1-2; 7 bases align to TRBD1. Per germline, CDR1 MNHEY and CDR2 SMNVEV (reference sequence). With V trimmed by 8 bases and J by 2 bases, 5 bases remained unmatched. The CDR3 runs to 13 residues. The CDR3 coding sequence is TGTGCCAGCGGCCTGACAGGGAACTATGGCTACACCTTC. The encoded protein is CASGLTGNYGYTF.

V usage is TRBV7-9 and J usage is TRBJ2-3; TRBD1 agrees at 8 bases. CDR3 length: 16 amino acids. Germline assignment: CDR1 SEHNR and CDR2 FQNEAQ (reference sequence). V gave up 6 bases and J gave up 2 bases; unmatched junction bases: 10. The CDR3 coding sequence is TGTGCCAGCAGATCCGGACAGGGCCCCTACACAGATACGCAGTATTTT. It encodes CASRSGQGPYTDTQYF.

This clone occurred a few times. V is TRBV7-3 and J is TRBJ2-5, with D perhaps matching TRBD2 (5 bases). Looked up from germline, CDR1 is SGHTA and CDR2 is FQGTGA. V lost 5 bases and J 4 bases, leaving 11 bases between the germline ends. The CDR3 loop spans 13 amino acids. The CDR3 protein is CASSLTAGETQYF. The CDR3 DNA reads as TGTGCCAGCAGCCTTACTGCGGGAGAGACCCAGTACTTC.

The rearrangement uses TRBV23-1 and TRBJ2-7; TRBD1 aligns across 7 bases. TRBV23-1 belongs to the ORF category, with a function that is uncertain. Trimming took 0 bases from V and 2 from J; bases not matched to a gene: 4. CDR3 length equals 15 residues. CDR3 residues: CASSQSPGTAYEQYF. Written as DNA, the CDR3 is TGCGCCAGCAGTCAATCTCCCGGGACAGCCTACGAGCAGTACTTC.

J is TRBJ2-3 and V is TRBV4-2, with 16 nucleotides matching TRBD2. Unmatched junction bases numbered 4, after V lost 4 bases and J lost 3 bases. The CDR3 sequence is 17 residues long. CDR1 LGHNA and CDR2 YNFKEQ come from the germline V gene. The CDR3 loop reads CASSPGTSGGATDTQYF. CDR3 DNA: TGTGCCAGCAGCCCTGGGACTAGCGGGGGGGCAACAGATACGCAGTATTTT.

The chain joins TRBV6-5 to TRBJ1-6, with D perhaps matching TRBD1 (5 bases). This CDR3 region has 15 residues. V was shortened by 4 bases and J by 6 bases, with 13 bases between the two germline ends. CDR1 and CDR2 (germline): MNHEY, SVGAGI. The CDR3 spells CASSSDRSLNSPLHF. The CDR3, as DNA: TGTGCCAGCAGTTCCGACAGATCCCTTAATTCACCCCTCCACTTT.

This clone was observed a few times. The chain employs TRBV2 and TRBJ2-5; 13 bases are shared with TRBD2. Germline V gene sequence: CDR1 SNHLY, CDR2 FYNNEI. Trimming cost V 5 bases and J 1 base; bases outside gene matches: 7. This CDR3 spans 17 amino acids. CDR3 nucleotides: TGTGCCAGCAGTCCGGGACTAGCGGGGAGACTCCAAGAGACCCAGTACTTC. Residues: CASSPGLAGRLQETQYF.

The V gene is TRBV10-2, the J gene TRBJ1-3, with a weak D call TRBD1 (5 bases). Trimming stripped 7 bases from V and 0 bases from J, with 16 bases between. CDR3 length: 16 amino acids. Germline CDR1 is WSHSY and CDR2 is SAAADI. The CDR3 spells CASTLGTQSSGNTIYF. CDR3 coding DNA: TGCGCCAGCACCCTCGGGACTCAAAGCTCTGGAAACACCATATATTTT.

In its sample, this clone was seen a few times. The chain has TRBV2 and TRBJ2-3; a possible D gene is TRBD2 (7 bases). Germline CDR1 SNHLY, CDR2 FYNNEI. This CDR3 region has 15 residues. V lost 0 bases, J lost 3 bases, and 10 bases lay in between. In DNA, the CDR3 is TGTGCCAGCAGTGAAGCGGGGGGGGCAACAGATACGCAGTATTTT. As protein: CASSEAGGATDTQYF.

The rearrangement links TRBV7-9 to TRBJ2-5, with 12 bases aligning to TRBD1. The CDR3 has 16 amino acids. Looked up from germline, CDR1 is SEHNR and CDR2 is FQNEAQ (reference sequence). J was trimmed by 5 bases and V by 3 bases; bases with no gene match: 7. The CDR3 DNA sequence: TGTGCCAGCAGCTTGGGGACAGGGGGCAGGGAGGAGACCCAGTACTTC. This encodes CASSLGTGGREETQYF.

The chain is built from TRBV18 and TRBJ1-2, with 11 bases matching TRBD1. This CDR3 is built from 12 residues. Trimming removed 3 bases from V and 14 bases from J; junction bases left unmatched: 5. The germline V gene has CDR1 KGHSH and CDR2 LQKENI. The CDR3 DNA reads TGTGCCAGCTCACCTGGACAGGGGGCTGGGACCTTC. As protein: CASSPGQGAGTF.

This clone occurred a few times. J is TRBJ1-4 and V is TRBV11-3; TRBD1 is a possible D gene (6 bases). Germline V gene data show CDR1 as SGHNT and CDR2 as YENEEA. The CDR3 extends over 16 amino acids. V gave up 7 bases and J gave up 7 bases, with 22 bases separating them. The CDR3 nucleotides read TGTGCCAGCACCCTAGGGGGGCGGGTGGGGAGTGAAAAACTGTTTTTT. Translation: CASTLGGRVGSEKLFF.

The rearrangement links TRBV5-5 to TRBJ2-1; 8 nucleotides align to TRBD2. The CDR3 has 14 residues. The trim removed 4 bases at V and 9 bases at J, leaving 9 bases unmatched. Germline V gene sequence: CDR1 SGHKS, CDR2 YYEKEE (reference sequence). The CDR3 DNA follows: TGTGCCAGCAGCCCCCCGGGAGGGGTGGGTGAGCAGTTCTTC. Translating gives CASSPPGGVGEQFF.